The source of this TCR beta chain is a study of blood T cell repertoires in COVID-19 (dated by TCRdb to about 2020). Notes on the research overall: Collaborator samples came from the United States, Italy and Spain and covered acute and convalescent phases of COVID-19. The repertoires were released in a freely available public database meant as a resource for research on the immune response to SARS-CoV-2. Subjects who had been exposed to COVID-19, were actively infected with it, or had recovered from it provided the deeply sampled blood TCRbeta repertoires that made up the dataset. Where available, HLA class I and class II types were taken from metadata supplied by the sample provider and were not determined by assay-based typing. Sample metadata almost always included a de-identified subject ID, COVID-19 status, age in years and sex. The samples were drawn from two sources: the first 160 participants of the ongoing ImmuneRACE study, and fewer than 1,500 subjects contributed by 6 global collaborators. The material from the prospective study consisted of cDNA or gDNA derived from T cells, B-cell-depleted T cells, or PBMCs. Study-wide findings and limitations: How much clinical and demographic metadata was included differed by source and by participant, and the metadata was provided uncurated.

TCRbeta CDR3 regions were amplified from genomic DNA using the immunoSEQ Assay, a bias-controlled multiplex PCR. Regarding the original processing steps: Nucleated cell counts per sample were estimated from amplification of reference gene primers within the assay. To quantify the absolute abundance of each unique TCRbeta CDR3 rearrangement, sequence reads were collapsed and filtered. Productive Simpson clonality was computed per sample as the square root of Simpson's diversity index over productive rearrangements. TCRdb took this table from immuneACCESS and kept in-frame rearrangements with V and J called. Such tables lack part of the clones; where checked against another copy, unresolved V genes explain under half of the gap, and the rest is unexplained. V and J calls and clone size follow that table, whereas D and trimming were derived from the DNA. The sample table records some 180,000 clones; approximately 80% of these occur just once. Together, the top ten hold over 13% of the sample.

The CDR3 has 15 amino acids, counting the end cysteine and phenylalanine. Only the CDR3 DNA stays, 45 bases, in frame from base 1. V lost 0 bases and J lost 7 bases, and the count of bases not matched to a germline gene is 4. From a lookup of the germline V gene, CDR1 and CDR2 are SGHRS and YFSETQ. To note about this clone: This receptor's antigen is unknown. Base qualities were left out, and no much larger clone turns up one base away.

In the prospective study, participants were roughly 18 to 100 years old, resided in 20 to 30 geographic areas of the United States, and were enrolled through a virtual design. In the prospective study, cohorts were assigned on the basis of participant-reported clinical history obtained from a screening survey and a study questionnaire. Exposed participants had been in contact with someone with a PCR-confirmed or clinician-diagnosed COVID-19 case within 2 weeks of study entry. Mobile phlebotomists in the prospective study collected whole blood, serum and a nasopharyngeal or oropharyngeal swab from every participant. Prospective study participants could optionally give additional blood draws and questionnaires over an approximately 2-month period. Blood samples from the prospective study were shipped frozen or at room temperature prior to DNA extraction.

The rearrangement joined TRBV5-1 to TRBJ2-1; 10 of the junction bases match TRBD1. The receptor's source is a man in his sixties who had been exposed to COVID-19. Sequencing input: PBMCs or T cells enriched from blood (not recorded which). The CDR3 region: CASSLGQGAANEQFF. The sequence in DNA is TGCGCCAGCAGCTTGGGACAGGGGGCAGCGAATGAGCAGTTCTTC.